These 6 T cell receptor beta chains originate from one sample sequenced in a study of blood T cells in healthy people across ages. A second PCR, run for about 6 to 11 cycles, used a sample-barcoded 5' primer plus a J-beta primer mix. TCRdb re-called the 5' RACE reads through MiXCR, storing one row per CDR3 protein. The table shows about 1.4 million distinct CDR3 sequences, with approximately 59% occurring only once. The material sequenced was blood. These receptor sequences come from a young man in good health.

This clonotype was counted only a few times. V is TRBV6-1 and J is TRBJ2-2; possible D gene TRBD2, 5 bases. From germline, CDR1 is MNHNS and CDR2 SASEGT. The CDR3 covers 17 residues. Trimming left V 7 bases short and J 5 bases short, with 23 bases between. This CDR3 reads CASTGVLGGSRTGELFF. CDR3 DNA sequence: TGTGCCAGCACAGGAGTCTTAGGAGGTTCAAGGACCGGGGAGCTGTTTTTT.

This chain uses TRBV4-1 with TRBJ1-2, with TRBD1 matching over 10 bases. V shed 4 bases, J shed 7 bases, and the junction held 12 bases outside the gene matches. Germline CDR1 is MGHRA and CDR2 is YSYEKL. The CDR3 runs to 16 residues. The CDR3 coding sequence is TGCGCCAGCAGCCCTCAAAGGGACAGGGGACGGATTGGCTACACCTTC. This codes for CASSPQRDRGRIGYTF.

The sample holds a few counts of this clonotype. The gene calls are TRBV29-1 and TRBJ2-7; maybe TRBD1 (6 bases). Germline CDR1 SQVTM, CDR2 ANQGSEA. Trimming stripped 6 bases from V and 6 bases from J, with 27 bases between. The length of the CDR3 is 16 residues. CDR3 bases: TGCAGCGTCTCGGTGGGGGTTGGGACAACCTTGTCCGAGCAGTACTTC. It encodes CSVSVGVGTTLSEQYF.

The chain links TRBV11-2 to TRBJ2-1; 13 nucleotides align to TRBD2. V lost 4 bases to trimming and J lost 3 bases; unmatched junction nucleotides: 3. CDR3 length equals 16 residues. The V gene's germline CDR1 is SGHAT and CDR2 FQNNGV. The CDR3 DNA reads TGTGCCAGCAGCTCCTGGACTAGCGGGGGCTACAATGAGCAGTTCTTC. Translation gives CASSSWTSGGYNEQFF.

This chain joins TRBV6-6 and TRBJ1-2; maybe TRBD1 (5 bases). CDR3 length: 15 residues. V was cut by 6 bases and J by 3 bases, with 17 bases left in between. Germline-derived CDR1 and CDR2 are MNHNY and SVGAGI (reference sequence). In DNA, the CDR3 is TGTGCCAGCAGAGAAACGGGGGGTCTGTACTATGGCTACACCTTC. This gives the protein CASRETGGLYYGYTF.

The genes are TRBV4-3 and TRBJ2-7; D is possibly TRBD1 or TRBD2 (5 bases each). V lost 2 bases, J lost 4 bases, and 15 bases lay in between. Looked up from germline, CDR1 is LGHNA and CDR2 is YSLEER. This CDR3 has 15 amino acids. The CDR3 sequence: CASSQQSGRDYEQYF. CDR3 DNA sequence: TGCGCCAGCAGCCAACAATCGGGACGGGATTACGAGCAGTACTTC.